This T cell receptor beta chain is drawn from a study of OX40 agonist ivuxolimab in advanced cancers. Regarding this clone: The antigen remains unidentified.

With baseline, cycle 4 day 1, and cycle 7 day 1 as timepoints, blood was sampled. The CDR3 contains 11 residues. V was clipped by 7 bases and J by 2 bases, with 9 bases between them. Germline V gene data show CDR1 as SQVTM and CDR2 as ANQGSEA. The study, taken as a whole, reports: Among expanded peripheral T cells, antigen specificity went undetermined. Fewer expanded clones were found on average in CD4+ than in CD8+ T cells.

Measured with immunoSEQ multiplex PCR; TCRdb has only the in-frame clones, and not every one. The sample consists of about 110,000 clones, less than 95% of them appearing once. V gene TRBV29-1 combines with J gene TRBJ2-7, with D uncertain. Specimen: CD4+ or CD8+ T cells sorted from blood, collected in a trial of the OX40 agonist ivuxolimab. The TCR was taken from an adult with an advanced solid tumor such as melanoma, head and neck, liver or kidney cancer. The CDR3 DNA reads TGCAGCGCTTATACCGCCTACGAGCAGTACTTC. This gives the protein CSAYTAYEQYF.